Following are 14 T cell receptor beta chains from one sample sequenced in a study of identical twins. TCRdb analysed the 5' RACE reads with MiXCR anew, one entry per CDR3 protein. Seen here are 450,000 or so distinct CDR3 sequences, 20% to 25% observed once, and the top ten hold 2.9%. The same sample was also studied in work on T cells expressing NK-cell markers.

Material for sequencing was CD4+ T cells sorted from blood. The receptor source for this set is a young woman in good health.

This chain connects TRBV3-1 to TRBJ2-6; possible D gene TRBD1, 5 bases. Looked up from germline, CDR1 is LGHDT and CDR2 is YNNKEL (reference sequence). Trimming cost V 4 bases and J 0 bases, with 10 bases left between them. The CDR3 is 16 residues long. The chain's CDR3 is CASSRYQGSGANVLTF. For the CDR3, the DNA is TGTGCCAGCAGCCGGTATCAGGGCTCTGGGGCCAACGTCCTGACTTTC.

V is TRBV6-2 or TRBV6-3 and J is TRBJ1-6; D might be TRBD1 (6 bases). The V end lost 3 bases, the J end lost 6 bases, and 12 bases lay between the germline ends. The V gene's germline CDR1 is MNHEY and CDR2 SVGEGT. The CDR3 spans 15 residues. CDR3 loop: CASSYRDRINSPLHF. The DNA for the CDR3 is TGTGCCAGCAGTTATCGAGACAGGATTAATTCACCCCTCCACTTT.

The rearrangement links TRBV20-1 to TRBJ2-2; D call uncertain. The germline gives CDR1 DFQATT, CDR2 SNEGSKA (reference sequence). V lost 3 bases, J lost 4 bases, and 12 bases lay in between. This CDR3 is 14 amino acids long. The CDR3 spells CSASSRIFTGELFF. In DNA form, the CDR3 reads TGCAGTGCTAGCAGCAGGATCTTCACCGGGGAGCTGTTTTTT.

The chain employs TRBV5-1 and TRBJ1-1; 7 positions agree with TRBD1. The CDR3 has 14 residues. Per germline, CDR1 SGHRS and CDR2 YFSETQ. Trimming took 1 base from V and 6 from J; bases not matched to a gene: 6. The CDR3 DNA reads as TGCGCCAGCAGCTTGCAGGGGGGCTTTTCTGAAGCTTTCTTT. This gives the protein CASSLQGGFSEAFF.

This clonotype occurred a few times. The chain uses TRBV18 and TRBJ2-2, with D perhaps matching TRBD1 (6 bases). This CDR3 has 16 residues. V was pared by 0 bases and J by 1 base, with 9 bases between. CDR1 is KGHSH and CDR2 is LQKENI in the germline V gene. The CDR3 bases are TGTGCCAGCTCACCACCTTCAGGGGAGAACACCGGGGAGCTGTTTTTT. It codes for CASSPPSGENTGELFF.

V and J are TRBV4-1 and TRBJ2-3; D perhaps matches TRBD2 (6 bases). Germline V gene lookup returns CDR1 MGHRA and CDR2 YSYEKL. V lost 1 base and J 6 bases, leaving 11 bases between the germline ends. This CDR3 has 14 residues. CDR3 loop: CASSQVGGKDTQYF. CDR3 nucleotides: TGCGCCAGCAGCCAAGTCGGCGGGAAGGATACGCAGTATTTT.

There are a few counts of this clonotype. The chain is built from TRBV7-9 and TRBJ1-4, with D possibly being TRBD1 (6 bases). V lost 5 bases and J lost 7, with 14 bases in between. Germline CDR1 is SEHNR and CDR2 is FQNEAQ (reference sequence). CDR3 length equals 14 residues. The CDR3 region has the DNA TGTGCCAGCAGCCACGGGGGGGCAGGTGAAAAACTGTTTTTT. Translation: CASSHGGAGEKLFF.

This clonotype has more than one count but fewer than ten. V and J are TRBV10-3 and TRBJ1-3; D is uncertain. The CDR3 covers 12 residues. Germline V lookup: CDR1 ENHRY, CDR2 SYGVKD. The V end was cut by 5 bases, the J end by 4 bases, with 6 bases between. For the CDR3, the DNA is TGTGCCATCAGTCGCGGGGGAAACACCATATATTTT. Protein product: CAISRGGNTIYF.

J is TRBJ2-7 and V is TRBV10-3; unclear D gene. The CDR3 spans 14 residues. The germline V gene encodes CDR1 ENHRY and CDR2 SYGVKD. The ends were cut back, 6 bases at V and 3 bases at J, with 15 bases in the middle. The CDR3 spells CAIRPNDSYYEQYF. In DNA form, the CDR3 reads TGTGCCATCAGGCCTAACGACTCCTACTACGAGCAGTACTTC.

The V and J genes are TRBV11-2 and TRBJ2-1, with 11 bases matching TRBD2. J gave up 0 bases and V 5 bases, and 18 bases lay outside the gene matches. Germline V gives CDR1 SGHAT, CDR2 FQNNGV. CDR3 length: 21 residues. The CDR3 loop reads CASSPHSALAGGPYSYNEQFF. In nucleotides, the CDR3 is TGTGCCAGCAGCCCCCACTCCGCCCTAGCGGGAGGCCCCTACTCCTACAATGAGCAGTTCTTC.

Ten or more counts support this clonotype. The V call is TRBV29-1, the J call TRBJ2-1; D not resolved. Germline-derived CDR1 and CDR2 are SQVTM and ANQGSEA. The CDR3 extends over 12 amino acids. CDR3: CTDFRPRSEQFF. The CDR3, as DNA: TGCACCGATTTTCGGCCCCGAAGTGAGCAGTTCTTC.

The chain employs TRBV7-8 and TRBJ2-3, with D possibly matching TRBD2 (6 bases). Per the germline V gene, CDR1 is SGHVS and CDR2 is FQNEAQ. V was clipped by 3 bases and J by 2 bases, with 15 bases between them. The length of the CDR3 is 16 residues. The CDR3: CASSFRRGATTDTQYF. The CDR3 bases are TGTGCCAGCAGCTTCCGGAGGGGCGCCACCACAGATACGCAGTATTTT.

There are a few counts of this clonotype. The chain carries TRBV6-5 and TRBJ2-3; D call uncertain. Germline-derived CDR1 and CDR2 are MNHEY and SVGAGI. The CDR3 covers 15 residues. Trimming stripped 0 bases from V and 6 bases from J, with 13 bases between. The CDR3 DNA sequence: TGTGCCAGCAGTTACTCTCGCGGTGTGAGCGATACGCAGTATTTT. Amino acids: CASSYSRGVSDTQYF.

There are many counts of this clonotype. One junction end does not reproduce the germline sequence, and a read error may be involved. V and J are TRBV5-1 and TRBJ1-2; weak D call: TRBD1 (5 bases). CDR1 and CDR2 from the germline V gene are SGHRS and YFSETQ. There are 12 residues in the CDR3. The CDR3 DNA sequence: TGTGCCAGCAGCTTAGACAGCTATGGCTACACCTTC. Amino acid sequence: CASSLDSYGYTF.